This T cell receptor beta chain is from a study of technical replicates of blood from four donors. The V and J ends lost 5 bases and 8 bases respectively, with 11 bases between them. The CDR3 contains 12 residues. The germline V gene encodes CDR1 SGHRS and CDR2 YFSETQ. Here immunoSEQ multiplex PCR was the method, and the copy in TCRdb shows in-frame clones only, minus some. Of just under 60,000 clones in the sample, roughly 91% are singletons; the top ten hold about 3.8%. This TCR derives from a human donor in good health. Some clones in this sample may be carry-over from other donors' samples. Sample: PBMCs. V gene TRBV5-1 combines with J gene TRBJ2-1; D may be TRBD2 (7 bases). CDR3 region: CASRWGGDEQFF. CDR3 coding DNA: TGCGCCAGCAGATGGGGGGGCGATGAGCAGTTCTTC.